The present entry profiles one TCR beta chain with its context. The target antigen is unknown. With template switching, a universal primer site was added, and the cDNA carried unique molecular identifiers. TCRdb re-called the 5' RACE reads through MiXCR, storing one row per CDR3 protein. The sample holds 690,000 or so distinct CDR3 sequences, over 8.5% seen once. The data originate from a study of identical twins. The germline CDR1 and CDR2 sequences are MGHDK and SYGVNS. Germline trimming cut 6 bases from V and 6 bases from J; bases unmatched to any gene: 10. The CDR3 is made up of 14 amino acids. Study-level points and caveats: Weaker excess twin sharing was observed in beta out-of-frame sequences. Within monozygotic twins, out-of-frame TCR alpha sharing was underestimated by the models. The analysis was cross-sectional rather than longitudinal within donors.

The same data also went into a second study, on yellow fever vaccine responses in identical twins.

Sequenced material: PBMCs. This sequence was found in a woman younger than 35 in good health. The chain joins TRBV25-1 to TRBJ2-7; 8 bases map to TRBD1. This CDR3 is CASSVGTGRFEQYF. In DNA form, the CDR3 reads TGTGCCAGCAGCGTGGGGACAGGACGGTTCGAGCAGTACTTC.